This is a list of T cell receptor beta chains from one sample in a study of CD8+ T cells in alopecia areata. TCRdb's table, derived via immunoSEQ multiplex PCR, lists solely in-frame clones and lacks some. This sample has 150,000 to 200,000 clones; around 58% occur once, and the top ten carry about a sixth. Sequencing used CD4+ T cells sorted from blood, obtained at week 56, from a patient treated with tofacitinib. Receptors originate from a human donor with alopecia areata. Both conserved end residues are part of each CDR3. D genes are given only for firm matches. Clone size, where shown, is once, few, many, or a class for clones that have expanded.

v_gene	j_gene	abundance	d_gene	CDR3nt	CDR3aa
TRBV30	TRBJ2-4	few	-	TGTGCCTGGAGTGTAATGGGCCGCAGACAGTACTTC	CAWSVMGRRQYF
TRBV25-1	TRBJ1-1	-	TRBD1	TGTGCCAGCAGTGAGGGTGGGACAGGGAACACTGAAGCTTTCTTT	CASSEGGTGNTEAFF
TRBV28	TRBJ2-7	-	-	TGTGCCAGCAGGTGGACAGATTCCTACGAGCAGTACTTC	CASRWTDSYEQYF
TRBV29-1	TRBJ2-3	-	-	TGCAGCCCCCGGGATACTAGCACAGATACGCAGTATTTT	CSPRDTSTDTQYF
TRBV6-1	TRBJ1-1	once	TRBD1	TGTGCCAGCAGTGGACAGGGCTTATCGAACACTGAAGCTTTCTTT	CASSGQGLSNTEAFF
TRBV5-1	TRBJ2-2	-	-	TGCGCCAGCAGCTTCCGTACCACCGGGGAGCTGTTTTTT	CASSFRTTGELFF
TRBV30	TRBJ2-7	-	-	TGTGCCCTAAAGGGGCGGCTTAGCTCCTACGAGCAGTACTTC	CALKGRLSSYEQYF
TRBV25-1	TRBJ2-3	few	-	TGTGCCAGCAGCGGCCGCCTGGGGGTGGGGCGGAAAGATACGCAGTATTTT	CASSGRLGVGRKDTQYF
TRBV29-1	TRBJ2-3	-	-	TGCAGCGTTAGGCTGGACAGCCGCACAGATACGCAGTATTTT	CSVRLDSRTDTQYF
TRBV5-1	TRBJ2-5	many	-	TGCGCCAGCAGCTTAAGCTCCCCCGGGGGATCACAAGAGACCCAGTACTTC	CASSLSSPGGSQETQYF
TRBV6-5	TRBJ2-1	few	TRBD1	TGTGCCAGCAGTTACTCTGGCAGGGGGCTTTACAATGAGCAGTTCTTC	CASSYSGRGLYNEQFF
TRBV6-6	TRBJ2-3	-	-	TGTGCCAGCTTAGCGGACACAGATACGCAGTATTTT	CASLADTDTQYF
TRBV10-2	TRBJ1-1	few	-	TGCGCCAGCAGGAGCAGGGGTAACACTGAAGCTTTCTTT	CASRSRGNTEAFF
TRBV28	TRBJ1-1	-	-	TGTGCCAGCAGAACATCGAACACTGAAGCTTTCTTT	CASRTSNTEAFF
TRBV5-1	TRBJ2-3	-	-	TGCGCCAGCAGCTTGGGGCGGCTGCAGGGAGATACGCAGTATTTT	CASSLGRLQGDTQYF
TRBV4-2	TRBJ2-4	once	-	TGTGCCAGCAGCCAAGAAGGAGGGGCCAAAAACATTCAGTACTTC	CASSQEGGAKNIQYF
TRBV19	TRBJ2-5	-	-	TGTGCCAGTAGCACGACTACTTCGGAGACCCAGTACTTC	CASSTTTSETQYF
TRBV18	TRBJ2-5	-	-	TGTGCCAGCTCGCCGACTAGACAAGAGACCCAGTACTTC	CASSPTRQETQYF
TRBV18	TRBJ1-3	-	-	TGTGCCAGCTCACCACCGGGGAGCTCTGGAAACACCATATATTTT	CASSPPGSSGNTIYF
TRBV6-6	TRBJ2-1	-	TRBD2	TGTGCCAGCAAAGAGCGGGGGGGCCCAAATGAGCAGTTCTTC	CASKERGGPNEQFF
TRBV10-3	TRBJ1-6	once	-	TGTGCCATCAGTGAGTCGCAGGGGATTAATTCACCCCTCCACTTT	CAISESQGINSPLHF
TRBV5-8	TRBJ2-4	-	TRBD1	TGTGCCAGCAGCTTGGAACTCACAGGGGACCCCAAAAACATTCAGTACTTC	CASSLELTGDPKNIQYF
TRBV19	TRBJ2-4	-	TRBD2	TGTGCCAGTAGTCAACGACTAGCGGGGGGGAAACAGTACTTC	CASSQRLAGGKQYF
TRBV5-1	TRBJ2-3	few	TRBD2	TGCGCCAGCAAGGTAGCGGGGAGTAGAGATACGCAGTATTTT	CASKVAGSRDTQYF
TRBV10-3	TRBJ1-2	-	TRBD1	TGTGCCAGCAAACAGGGGCGCGGCTACACCTTC	CASKQGRGYTF
TRBV27	TRBJ2-7	-	-	TGTGCCAGCAGTTTCCAGGGGCGGTACGAGCAGTACTTC	CASSFQGRYEQYF
TRBV4-1	TRBJ2-5	few	TRBD1	TGCGCCAGCAGCTTCGACAGGGGGCGGGAGACCCAGTACTTC	CASSFDRGRETQYF
TRBV7-9	TRBJ1-5	-	-	TGTGCCAGCAGCTTTAGGTGGGGTGAGCCCCAGCATTTT	CASSFRWGEPQHF
TRBV4-2	TRBJ1-1	-	TRBD1	TGTGCCAGCAGCCAAGATTCCCATCGCAGGGGGCTCTCCGCTTTCTTT	CASSQDSHRRGLSAFF
TRBV15	TRBJ2-3	-	-	TGTGCCACCGTTGCAGAACGTACAGATACGCAGTATTTT	CATVAERTDTQYF
TRBV5-1	TRBJ1-1	-	-	TGCGCCAGCAGCACGGGACAGAACACTGAAGCTTTCTTT	CASSTGQNTEAFF
TRBV18	TRBJ1-1	once	-	TGTGCCAGCTCACCTGGGGGTCGGGACACTGAAGCTTTCTTT	CASSPGGRDTEAFF
TRBV6-5	TRBJ1-5	few	-	TGTGCCAGCAGTGGAATCGGGCAGCAGCCCCAGCATTTT	CASSGIGQQPQHF
TRBV29-1	TRBJ1-2	-	TRBD1	TGCAGCGTAGACACTACCGGGACAGGGTATGGCTACACCTTC	CSVDTTGTGYGYTF
TRBV7-6	TRBJ2-5	few	TRBD1	TGTGCCAGCAGCTTATTTGACAGGGCTGAGACCCAGTACTTC	CASSLFDRAETQYF
TRBV7-2	TRBJ2-3	-	TRBD2	TGTGCCAGCCGGGCTAGCGGGGATTCGAATACGCAGTATTTT	CASRASGDSNTQYF
TRBV30	TRBJ2-1	once	-	TGTGCCTGGAGTGTACTGACCAGAAAGCAGTTCTTC	CAWSVLTRKQFF
TRBV14	TRBJ2-4	-	-	TGTGCCAGCAGCCAAGGAGACGTAGTTCAGTACTTC	CASSQGDVVQYF
TRBV5-1	TRBJ1-6	-	-	TGCGCCAGCAGCTTGGCAGGGATTCGGTATAATTCACCCCTCCACTTT	CASSLAGIRYNSPLHF
TRBV2	TRBJ2-3	-	-	TGTGCCAGCAGTGAACATGGGACGGGACACACAGATACGCAGTATTTT	CASSEHGTGHTDTQYF
TRBV6-5	TRBJ2-7	few	TRBD1	TGTGCCAGCAGTTACTCCTTCGGACAGGGTCCCCGCGAGCAGTACTTC	CASSYSFGQGPREQYF
TRBV30	TRBJ1-2	once	-	TGTGCCTGGGCATCAGGGGTGGACTATGGCTACACCTTC	CAWASGVDYGYTF